These 21 T cell receptor beta chains originate from one sample sequenced in a study of response to subunit inactivated influenza vaccine. TCRdb fed the RT-PCR reads into MiXCR, producing one record per CDR3 protein. Of 500,000 to 600,000 distinct CDR3 sequences in the sample, 16% were seen once. Sequenced here: CD4+ T cells sorted from PBMCs, sampled roughly 24 months after vaccination. The receptors were gathered from a man between 50 and 70 years old who received an inactivated influenza vaccine.

The chain joins TRBV2 to TRBJ2-3; TRBD2 matches 9 bases. CDR3 length equals 18 residues. V gave up 4 bases and J gave up 2 bases; unmatched junction bases: 13. CDR1 SNHLY and CDR2 FYNNEI come from the germline V gene. The CDR3: CASSGKIAGALSTDTQYF. The CDR3 DNA reads as TGTGCCAGCAGTGGCAAAATAGCGGGAGCCCTCTCCACAGATACGCAGTATTTT.

This clonotype was found a few times. V and J are TRBV4-1 and TRBJ1-2, with D possibly TRBD1 on 5 matching bases. In germline, CDR1 is MGHRA, CDR2 YSYEKL. This CDR3 is built from 15 residues. Trimming removed 0 bases at V and 4 bases at J, with 12 bases between. CDR3 protein: CASSQEAGYGYGYTF. In nucleotides, the CDR3 is TGCGCCAGCAGCCAAGAAGCAGGGTACGGCTATGGCTACACCTTC.

V usage is TRBV5-6 and J usage is TRBJ2-2; D ambiguous. CDR1 is SGHDT and CDR2 is YYEEEE in the germline V gene. This CDR3 contains 15 residues. The germline V and J ends were trimmed by 4 bases and 4 bases, with 14 bases remaining between them. CDR3 in amino acids: CASSVNPGLTGELFF. The CDR3 DNA is TGTGCCAGCAGCGTCAATCCCGGCCTCACCGGGGAGCTGTTTTTT.

This clonotype occurred a few times. The CDR3 nucleotides read TGCAGTGCCCCGACGGGGGGACAGTCGGATACGCAGTATTTT. Protein sequence: CSAPTGGQSDTQYF. V usage is TRBV20-1 and J usage is TRBJ2-3, with D tentatively TRBD1 or TRBD2 (7 bases each). This CDR3 comprises 14 residues. CDR1 and CDR2 (germline): DFQATT, SNEGSKA (reference sequence). V lost 6 bases and J lost 6, with 19 bases in between.

This sequence joins TRBV28 and TRBJ1-1; D gene unclear. Germline loops: CDR1 MDHEN, CDR2 SYDVKM. This CDR3 has 15 residues. V was cut by 5 bases and J by 5 bases, with 18 bases left in between. Here the CDR3 reads CASSAASLGSTEAFF. As DNA, the CDR3 is TGTGCCAGCAGTGCCGCGAGCCTAGGGAGTACTGAAGCTTTCTTT.

This clonotype occurred a few times. The gene calls are TRBV11-2 and TRBJ1-5; no reliable D call. The CDR3 totals 14 residues. The V end was cut by 1 base, the J end by 0 bases, with 4 bases between. Looked up from germline, CDR1 is SGHAT and CDR2 is FQNNGV. The CDR3 DNA reads as TGTGCCAGCAGCTTAGCTTATAGCAATCAGCCCCAGCATTTT. This encodes CASSLAYSNQPQHF.

This clonotype was observed a handful of times. The rearrangement joins TRBV25-1 to TRBJ1-6, with D uncertain. Germline V gives CDR1 MGHDK, CDR2 SYGVNS. The CDR3 has 13 amino acids. V was pared by 5 bases and J by 6 bases, with 8 bases between. CDR3 residues: CASSQAPNSPLHF. The CDR3 bases are TGTGCCAGCAGTCAAGCGCCTAATTCACCCCTCCACTTT.

The gene calls are TRBV12-3 or TRBV12-4 and TRBJ1-2, with D hard to call. The V end lost 5 bases, the J end lost 4 bases, and 8 bases lay between the germline ends. CDR3 length: 12 residues. For the CDR3, the DNA is TGTGCCAGCAGTCCGATTGGCTATGGCTACACCTTC. Translating gives CASSPIGYGYTF.

This chain links TRBV7-8 with TRBJ1-1, with no clear D. V shed 5 bases and J shed 7 bases, with 8 bases lying between them. Germline V gene lookup returns CDR1 SGHVS and CDR2 FQNEAQ. The length of the CDR3 is 11 residues. The CDR3 nucleotides read TGTGCCAGCAGCGGAACACGTGAAGCTTTCTTT. Translating gives CASSGTREAFF.

The chain has TRBV7-2 and TRBJ1-2, with TRBD1 as a possible D gene (5 bases). The CDR3 length is 14 residues. Germline values: CDR1 SGHTA, CDR2 FQGNSA. With 6 bases removed from V and 4 bases from J, the gap between germline ends came to 15 bases. The CDR3 loop reads CASSSAWGTYGYTF. The CDR3 nucleotides read TGTGCCAGCAGTTCTGCGTGGGGGACCTATGGCTACACCTTC.

This clonotype was seen a few times. The chain couples TRBV12-3 or TRBV12-4 to TRBJ2-1; D possibly corresponds to TRBD1 (5 bases). The V gene lost 5 bases and the J gene lost 6 bases, with 17 bases spanning the gap. The CDR3 sequence is 15 residues long. CDR3 region: CASSLGKGSGNEQFF. The CDR3, as DNA: TGTGCCAGCAGTCTGGGGAAGGGGTCGGGCAATGAGCAGTTCTTC.

The gene calls are TRBV9 and TRBJ2-7; the match to TRBD2 covers 11 bases. There are 18 residues in the CDR3. The J segment lost 3 bases and the V segment lost 0 bases, leaving 11 bases of the junction unmatched. Germline lookup yields CDR1 SGDLS and CDR2 YYNGEE. Here the CDR3 DNA reads TGTGCCAGCAGCGTAGGGGATCCGACTAGCGGGAATTTCTACGAGCAGTACTTC. Translated, it gives CASSVGDPTSGNFYEQYF.

This clonotype was counted at least ten times. The chain has TRBV20-1 and TRBJ2-1; D possibly corresponds to TRBD1 (6 bases). V lost 4 bases and J lost 5, with 12 bases in between. Germline CDR1 and CDR2: DFQATT and SNEGSKA (reference sequence). The CDR3 is made up of 13 amino acids. CDR3 loop: CSAKKGQDNEQFF. In DNA, the CDR3 is TGCAGTGCTAAAAAGGGACAAGACAATGAGCAGTTCTTC.

The V gene is TRBV4-3, the J gene TRBJ2-5; TRBD1 matches at 8 bases. CDR1 LGHNA and CDR2 YSLEER come from the germline V gene. The CDR3 has 18 residues. With V trimmed by 1 base and J by 2 bases, 12 bases remained unmatched. CDR3: CASSQAPGQGPYQETQYF. The CDR3 DNA reads as TGCGCCAGCAGCCAAGCGCCAGGACAGGGACCTTATCAAGAGACCCAGTACTTC.

DNA for the CDR3: TGTGCCAGCAGCTTACTCCAGGGAGTCTCCTACGAGCAGTACTTC. Amino acid sequence: CASSLLQGVSYEQYF. The genes are TRBV5-5 and TRBJ2-7; either TRBD1 or TRBD2 may supply D (5 bases each). In germline, CDR1 is SGHKS, CDR2 YYEKEE (reference sequence). The CDR3 length is 15 residues. Trimming shortened V by 2 bases and J by 0 bases, and 12 bases separated the two germline ends.

V and J are TRBV20-1 and TRBJ2-1, with TRBD1 identical over 11 bases. Trimming removed 7 bases from V and 7 bases from J; junction bases left unmatched: 6. Germline assignment: CDR1 DFQATT and CDR2 SNEGSKA (reference sequence). CDR3 length: 13 amino acids. The CDR3 DNA reads as TGCAGTGTCCCGGGACAGGGGGGGAATGAGCAGTTCTTC. This gives the protein CSVPGQGGNEQFF.

This clonotype has just a few counts. This chain uses TRBV20-1 with TRBJ2-7; D call uncertain. CDR1 DFQATT and CDR2 SNEGSKA come from the germline V gene (reference sequence). The CDR3 is 11 amino acids. With 6 bases removed from V and 0 bases from J, the gap between germline ends came to 6 bases. Here the CDR3 DNA reads TGCAGTGCAAAGGGCTCCTACGAGCAGTACTTC. Protein: CSAKGSYEQYF.

The chain has TRBV12-3 or TRBV12-4 and TRBJ1-2, with TRBD1 matching over 7 bases. J gave up 7 bases and V 4 bases, and 6 bases lay outside the gene matches. The CDR3 is 13 residues long. CDR3 loop: CASSSGQVIGYTF. CDR3 sequence (DNA): TGTGCCAGCAGTTCCGGACAGGTTATTGGCTACACCTTC.

In regard to this clonotype: Relative to the germline gene, one junction end is altered; a read error may explain this. The chain links TRBV7-7 to TRBJ1-5; 7 positions match TRBD1. CDR3 length equals 14 residues. CDR1 and CDR2 (germline): SSHAT, FNYEAQ (reference sequence). CDR3 sequence: CASSLKGARQPQHF. The CDR3, as DNA: TGTGCTAGCAGCTTGAAGGGGGCGAGGCAGCCCCAGCATTTT.

The CDR3 nucleotides read TGCAGCGTTGAATTCCAGTCAGAGACCCAGTACTTC. This codes for CSVEFQSETQYF. The rearrangement links TRBV29-1 to TRBJ2-5; D gene ambiguous. V lost 2 bases to trimming and J lost 4 bases, with 8 bases between them. The CDR3 spans 12 residues. The V gene's germline CDR1 is SQVTM and CDR2 ANQGSEA.

There are a few counts of this clonotype. This chain connects TRBV25-1 to TRBJ2-7; the D is unclear. CDR3 length equals 12 residues. With 3 bases removed from V and 6 bases from J, the gap between germline ends came to 9 bases. Germline V lookup: CDR1 MGHDK, CDR2 SYGVNS. CDR3 region: CASSDVKGEQYF. The CDR3 nucleotides are TGTGCCAGCAGTGACGTAAAGGGCGAGCAGTACTTC.